This T cell receptor (beta chain) was obtained from a study of T cell changes during pregnancy in multiple sclerosis. Profiling relied on immunoSEQ multiplex PCR, and the TCRdb table lists in-frame clones only, not all of them. The sample has about 40,000 clones, 94% seen once. CDR3 size: 16 residues. Germline CDR1 is SGHRS and CDR2 is YFSETQ. V lost 0 bases, J lost 5 bases, and 12 bases lay in between. Sequencing was performed on CD4+ T cells from peripheral blood mononuclear cells, taken after pregnancy. This sequence originates from a female donor with multiple sclerosis, enrolled in a pregnancy study. The chain is built from TRBV5-1 and TRBJ1-6; possible D gene TRBD1, 5 bases. CDR3 coding DNA: TGCGCCAGCAGCTTGGACAGGACCGAGAATAATTCACCCCTCCACTTT. Translated, it gives CASSLDRTENNSPLHF.